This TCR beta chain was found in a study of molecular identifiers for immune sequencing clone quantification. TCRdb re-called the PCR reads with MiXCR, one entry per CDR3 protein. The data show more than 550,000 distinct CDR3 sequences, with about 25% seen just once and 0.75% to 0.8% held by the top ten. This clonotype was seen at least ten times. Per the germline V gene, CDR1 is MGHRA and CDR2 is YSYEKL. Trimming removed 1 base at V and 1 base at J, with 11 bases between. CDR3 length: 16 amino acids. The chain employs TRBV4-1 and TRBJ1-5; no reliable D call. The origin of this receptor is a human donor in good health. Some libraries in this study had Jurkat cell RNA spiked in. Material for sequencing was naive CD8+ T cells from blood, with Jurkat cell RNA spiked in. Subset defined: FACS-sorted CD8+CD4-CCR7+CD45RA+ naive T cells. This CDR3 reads CASSQVLGGSNQPQHF. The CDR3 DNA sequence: TGCGCCAGCAGCCAAGTCCTAGGAGGGAGCAATCAGCCCCAGCATTTT.